The next 27 T cell receptor beta chains were all read from a single sample in a study of blood T cells in healthy people across ages. Using a J-beta primer mix together with a sample-barcoded 5' primer, a second PCR was run for roughly 6 to 12 cycles. MiXCR was run by TCRdb on the 5' RACE reads, yielding one entry per CDR3 protein. The sample records around 800,000 distinct CDR3 sequences, roughly 25% being singletons. These same records also appear under a second study, on T cells of mothers and their children.

Input material: blood. These receptors came from a boy aged 5-17 years in good health.

The chain employs TRBV27 and TRBJ1-2; no definite D call. Germline CDR1 is MNHEY and CDR2 is SMNVEV (reference sequence). Trimming removed 2 bases at V and 4 bases at J, with 8 bases between. The CDR3 covers 13 residues. The CDR3 DNA sequence: TGTGCCAGCAGTTTAAGTAGATTCTATGGCTACACCTTC. It translates to CASSLSRFYGYTF.

The J gene is TRBJ2-1, the V gene TRBV10-2, with 13 bases matching TRBD2. Trimming at V came to 7 bases and at J to 0 bases, leaving 9 bases not matched to a gene. The CDR3 has 18 residues. The germline V gene has CDR1 WSHSY and CDR2 SAAADI. CDR3 sequence reads: CASNGLAGDPSSYNEQFF. Written as DNA, the CDR3 is TGCGCCAGCAATGGACTAGCGGGGGACCCCAGCTCCTACAATGAGCAGTTCTTC.

This clonotype was picked up a small number of times. For the CDR3, the DNA is TGTGCCAGCACCGAGGGACGAACAGATACGCAGTATTTT. This gives the protein CASTEGRTDTQYF. V is TRBV28 and J is TRBJ2-3; TRBD1 or TRBD2 may be the D gene (5 bases each). V was pared by 7 bases and J by 3 bases, with 11 bases between. This CDR3 has 13 amino acids. Germline values: CDR1 MDHEN, CDR2 SYDVKM.

The gene calls are TRBV4-1 and TRBJ2-7, with D perhaps TRBD1 or TRBD2 (5 bases each). This CDR3 has 18 amino acids. Trimming took 0 bases from V and 2 from J, leaving 20 bases between them. Germline V gene sequence: CDR1 MGHRA, CDR2 YSYEKL. The CDR3 DNA reads as TGCGCCAGCAGCCAAGATGGGTCAGGGCTCGGGGTGCCCTACGAGCAGTACTTC. This translates into CASSQDGSGLGVPYEQYF.

CDR3 bases: TGTGCCAGCAGTACGGGGACTTACCCTTCCTACGAGCAGTACTTC. Residues: CASSTGTYPSYEQYF. The chain joins TRBV12-3 or TRBV12-4 to TRBJ2-7, with D possibly matching TRBD2 (6 bases). The CDR3 sequence is 15 residues long. V shed 5 bases and J shed 1 base, with 15 bases lying between them.

Points on this clonotype: Germline is not matched at one junction end, which may reflect a read error. The chain uses TRBV10-3 and TRBJ2-1; 10 bases are a match to TRBD2. This CDR3 has 16 residues. Germline V CDR1 and CDR2: ENHRY, SYGVKD. The CDR3 coding sequence is TGCGCCATCAGTGAGTCCAGCGGGAGGGGTTTCAATGAGCAGTTCTTC. Encoded protein: CAISESSGRGFNEQFF.

The rearrangement uses TRBV28 and TRBJ2-3, with TRBD2 as a possible D gene (6 bases). V lost 8 bases to trimming and J lost 4 bases, with 10 bases between them. Per germline, CDR1 MDHEN and CDR2 SYDVKM. This CDR3 has 12 amino acids. CDR3 DNA sequence: TGTGCCAGCCAGGCGGGGCCAGATACGCAGTATTTT. It yields the protein CASQAGPDTQYF. Combining the CDR3 with reference TRBV28 and TRBJ2-3 gives the whole variable domain DVKVTQSSRYLVKRTGEKVFLECVQDMDHENMFWYRQDPGLGLRLIYFSYDVKMKEKGDIPEGYSVSREKKERFSLILESASTNQTSMYLCASQAGPDTQYFGPGTRLTVL.

V and J are TRBV3-1 and TRBJ2-7, with D tentatively TRBD1 (6 bases). Looked up from germline, CDR1 is LGHDT and CDR2 is YNNKEL (reference sequence). The CDR3 is 15 amino acids. V dropped 4 bases and J dropped 2 bases, with 15 bases sitting between them. Here the CDR3 DNA reads TGTGCCAGCAGCCCAACGGGACATACGGCCTACGAGCAGTACTTC. It is translated as CASSPTGHTAYEQYF.

This clonotype turned up a few times. The chain joins TRBV6-5 to TRBJ1-5; D is uncertain. Trimming stripped 4 bases from V and 0 bases from J, with 7 bases between. The length of the CDR3 is 14 residues. Germline assignment: CDR1 MNHEY and CDR2 SVGAGI. The CDR3 nucleotides read TGTGCCAGCAGTTCAGAGGGTAGCAATCAGCCCCAGCATTTT. The encoded protein is CASSSEGSNQPQHF.

The V call is TRBV9, the J call TRBJ2-5, with D perhaps being TRBD1 or TRBD2 (6 bases each). The end of the DNA fits TRBJ2-7 better, so the J call may be wrong. Germline V gene data show CDR1 as SGDLS and CDR2 as YYNGEE. The CDR3 loop spans 13 amino acids. The CDR3 loop reads CASGGGKDYEQYF. As DNA, the CDR3 is TGTGCCAGCGGAGGGGGTAAAGACTACGAGCAGTACTTC.

This chain joins TRBV18 and TRBJ2-5, with D perhaps TRBD1 (5 bases). V was pared by 2 bases and J by 5 bases, with 9 bases between. CDR1 is KGHSH, CDR2 LQKENI, per germline. This CDR3 region has 13 residues. Written as DNA, the CDR3 is TGTGCCAGCTCACCAGGCAGGGCGGAGACCCAGTACTTC. This encodes CASSPGRAETQYF.

V gene TRBV7-9 combines with J gene TRBJ1-2; D uncertain. The CDR3 consists of 15 residues. V shed 4 bases and J shed 4 bases, with 16 bases lying between them. The germline V gene has CDR1 SEHNR and CDR2 FQNEAQ (reference sequence). The CDR3 sequence is CASSSLRAIGYGYTF. The CDR3, as DNA: TGTGCCAGCAGCTCCCTACGGGCAATCGGCTATGGCTACACCTTC.

This clonotype was detected a few times. In nucleotides, the CDR3 is TGTGCCAGCAGCCCGCCCCCCGGGACAGGGGCGTACGAGCAGTACTTC. It translates to CASSPPPGTGAYEQYF. The chain carries TRBV9 and TRBJ2-5; TRBD1 agrees at 10 bases. The DNA end is more similar to TRBJ2-7, so the J call may be wrong. CDR3 length: 16 residues. Germline V gene sequence: CDR1 SGDLS, CDR2 YYNGEE.

The rearrangement joins TRBV7-2 to TRBJ1-2; the match to TRBD1 covers 8 bases. This CDR3 is 15 amino acids long. V lost 5 bases to trimming and J lost 8 bases; unmatched junction nucleotides: 13. Looked up from germline, CDR1 is SGHTA and CDR2 is FQGNSA. CDR3 DNA sequence: TGTGCCAGCAGCATATCGGGACAGGCCGCGAGGGGCTACACCTTC. It translates to CASSISGQAARGYTF.

This chain connects TRBV6-4 to TRBJ1-6; D is perhaps TRBD1 (6 bases). The CDR3 is 14 amino acids. V gave up 5 bases and J gave up 8 bases, with 13 bases separating them. CDR1 and CDR2 (germline): MRHNA, SNTAGT. The CDR3 is CASSPGQLDSPLHF. In DNA, the CDR3 is TGTGCCAGCAGTCCCGGACAGTTAGATTCACCCCTCCACTTT.

This clonotype turned up a few times. The rearrangement links TRBV3-1 to TRBJ2-5; 11 bases fit TRBD2. The DNA end is a closer match to TRBJ2-7, so the J assignment may be wrong. The CDR3 covers 15 residues. Germline lookup yields CDR1 LGHDT and CDR2 YNNKEL (reference sequence). CDR3 amino acids: CASSQPSGGYYEQYF. DNA of the CDR3: TGTGCCAGCAGCCAACCTAGCGGGGGGTACTACGAGCAGTACTTC.

The CDR3 coding sequence is TGTGCCAGCAGCTTAGGTCTCTCGGGGGAGTCGGTCCTCCACTTT. Its translation is CASSLGLSGESVLHF. This chain joins TRBV13 and TRBJ1-6; D possibly corresponds to TRBD1 (5 bases). The CDR3 length is 15 residues. Trimming shortened V by 0 bases and J by 15 bases, and 18 bases separated the two germline ends. Germline lookup yields CDR1 PRHDT and CDR2 FYEKMQ (reference sequence). Drawing the rest from reference TRBV13 and TRBJ1-6, the complete variable domain is AAGVIQSPRHLIKEKRETATLKCYPIPRHDTVYWYQQGPGQDPQFLISFYEKMQSDKGSIPDRFSAQQFSDYHSELNMSSLELGDSALYFCASSLGLSGESVLHFGNGTRLTVT.

The genes are TRBV5-1 and TRBJ1-2; 10 bases agree with TRBD1. Germline CDR1 and CDR2: SGHRS and YFSETQ. With V trimmed by 1 base and J by 4 bases, 4 bases remained unmatched. The CDR3 extends over 15 amino acids. CDR3 sequence: CASSLIRDRGYGYTF. DNA for the CDR3: TGCGCCAGCAGCTTGATCCGGGACAGGGGCTATGGCTACACCTTC.

This clonotype turned up a few times. The rearrangement uses TRBV4-2 and TRBJ2-7; 9 bases agree with TRBD2. CDR1 and CDR2 (germline): LGHNA, YNFKEQ. CDR3 length equals 18 residues. The ends lost 2 bases at V and 1 base at J; junction bases unmatched: 12. DNA of the CDR3: TGTGCCAGCAGCCAACGGGTCGGGGCAGCGGGGGGTTCCTACGAGCAGTACTTC. Its protein product is CASSQRVGAAGGSYEQYF.

V usage is TRBV18 and J usage is TRBJ1-5, with D unresolved. V was cut by 3 bases and J by 7 bases, with 10 bases left in between. Germline CDR1 KGHSH, CDR2 LQKENI. This CDR3 spans 13 amino acids. The CDR3 protein is CASSPGREQPQHF. The CDR3, as DNA: TGTGCCAGCTCACCCGGTCGGGAGCAGCCCCAGCATTTT.

A few counts support this clonotype. The chain uses TRBV28 and TRBJ2-1; unclear D gene. V lost 3 bases to trimming and J lost 6 bases, with 12 bases between them. Germline V gene sequence: CDR1 MDHEN, CDR2 SYDVKM. The CDR3 runs to 14 residues. CDR3 amino acids: CASSLKKVVNEQFF. Written as DNA, the CDR3 is TGTGCCAGCAGTTTGAAGAAGGTAGTCAATGAGCAGTTCTTC.

This clonotype showed up just a few times. The rearrangement joins TRBV5-1 to TRBJ1-3; weak D call: TRBD1 (6 bases). CDR1 and CDR2 (germline): SGHRS, YFSETQ. Between the trimmed V and J ends, which lost 0 bases and 2 bases, there was a span of 9 bases. The CDR3 extends over 15 amino acids. The CDR3 here is CASSLVGGPGNTIYF. CDR3 nucleotide sequence: TGCGCCAGCAGCTTGGTGGGGGGCCCTGGAAACACCATATATTTT. The whole variable domain, remainder taken from reference TRBV5-1 and TRBJ1-3, is KAGVTQTPRYLIKTRGQQVTLSCSPISGHRSVSWYQQTPGQGLQFLFEYFSETQRNKGNFPGRFSGRQFSNSRSEMNVSTLELGDSALYLCASSLVGGPGNTIYFGEGSWLTVV.

The CDR3 here is CASSEAQYRGQGPPYEQYF. As DNA, the CDR3 is TGTGCCAGCAGTGAAGCGCAGTATAGAGGCCAGGGGCCTCCCTACGAGCAGTACTTC. V is TRBV6-1 and J is TRBJ2-7; tentative D call: TRBD1 (6 bases). The CDR3 is 19 residues long. The germline CDR1 and CDR2 sequences are MNHNS and SASEGT. Between the trimmed V and J ends, which lost 0 bases and 2 bases, there was a span of 23 bases.

The chain is built from TRBV3-1 and TRBJ2-2; the match to TRBD2 covers 7 bases. The CDR3 runs 15 residues. CDR1 and CDR2 (germline): LGHDT, YNNKEL (reference sequence). J was trimmed by 3 bases and V by 6 bases; bases with no gene match: 7. CDR3 sequence (DNA): TGTGCCAGCAGTGCCAGCGGGGACGACACCGGGGAGCTGTTTTTT. This encodes CASSASGDDTGELFF. Full variable domain (rest looked up from reference TRBV3-1 and TRBJ2-2): DTAVSQTPKYLVTQMGNDKSIKCEQNLGHDTMYWYKQDSKKFLKIMFSYNNKELIINETVPNRFSPKSPDKAHLNLHINSLELGDSAVYFCASSASGDDTGELFFGEGSRLTVL.

This clonotype has just a few counts. V is TRBV9 and J is TRBJ2-1; D unresolved. V was pared by 5 bases and J by 0 bases, with 9 bases between. Per the germline V gene, CDR1 is SGDLS and CDR2 is YYNGEE. This CDR3 is built from 14 residues. This CDR3 reads CASSTESSYNEQFF. In DNA form, the CDR3 reads TGTGCCAGCAGTACGGAAAGCTCCTACAATGAGCAGTTCTTC.

This clonotype was found a few times. This chain links TRBV14 with TRBJ1-3; 10 bases map to TRBD1. CDR1 is SGHDN and CDR2 is FVKESK in the germline V gene. This CDR3 is built from 17 residues. The V segment lost 3 bases and the J segment 4 bases; nucleotides outside the gene matches: 9. CDR3 coding DNA: TGTGCCAGCAGCCACCTAAGGACAGGGGGAAGAGGAAACACCATATATTTT. Its protein product is CASSHLRTGGRGNTIYF.

The chain carries TRBV28 and TRBJ2-1, with TRBD1 matching 9 bases. The ends lost 2 bases at V and 7 bases at J; junction bases unmatched: 9. From germline, CDR1 is MDHEN and CDR2 SYDVKM. This CDR3 has 16 residues. The CDR3 DNA sequence: TGTGCCAGCAGTTTAGTGGGACAGGGAAGAGGGAATGAGCAGTTCTTC. This translates into CASSLVGQGRGNEQFF.